These 14 T cell receptor beta chains originate from one sample sequenced in a study of response to subunit inactivated influenza vaccine. TCRdb re-called the RT-PCR reads through MiXCR, storing one row per CDR3 protein. This table has a few hundred thousand distinct CDR3 sequences, 12% appearing once. This material consisted of non-naive T cells sorted from PBMCs, taken roughly 2 weeks before vaccination. These receptors were collected from a man aged 50 or older who received an inactivated influenza vaccine.

This clonotype was seen a few times. The chain uses TRBV28 and TRBJ2-7; maybe TRBD2 (6 bases). V was shortened by 5 bases and J by 3 bases, with 23 bases between the two germline ends. In germline, CDR1 is MDHEN, CDR2 SYDVKM. This CDR3 has 17 amino acids. Here the CDR3 DNA reads TGTGCCAGCAGTCCCATTATTATCGGGGGACCCAACTACGAGCAGTACTTC. Encoded protein: CASSPIIIGGPNYEQYF.

V usage is TRBV12-3 or TRBV12-4 and J usage is TRBJ1-5; maybe TRBD1 (5 bases). This CDR3 has 15 amino acids. Trimming removed 3 bases from V and 7 bases from J, with 16 bases in between. CDR3 region: CASSLDEGSRQPQHF. CDR3 DNA sequence: TGTGCCAGCAGTTTGGATGAGGGGAGTAGGCAGCCCCAGCATTTT.

The V call is TRBV3-1, the J call TRBJ2-7, with D hard to call. CDR3 length: 15 residues. The germline gives CDR1 LGHDT, CDR2 YNNKEL (reference sequence). The V and J ends lost 4 bases and 3 bases respectively, with 16 bases between them. CDR3 protein: CASSLGGTRIYEQYF. In nucleotides, the CDR3 is TGTGCCAGCAGCCTTGGCGGCACGCGGATCTACGAGCAGTACTTC.

The chain recombines TRBV6-2 or TRBV6-3 with TRBJ2-7, with D unclear. The CDR3 runs 12 residues. V dropped 6 bases and J dropped 1 base, with 7 bases sitting between them. Germline V gene data show CDR1 as MNHEY and CDR2 as SVGEGT. DNA for the CDR3: TGTGCCAGCAGGCCGTCTTCCTACGAGCAGTACTTC. Encoded protein: CASRPSSYEQYF.

This clonotype was seen a few times. The rearrangement links TRBV5-1 to TRBJ1-4; 7 bases are a match to TRBD1. The germline V gene has CDR1 SGHRS and CDR2 YFSETQ. CDR3 size: 15 residues. J gave up 8 bases and V 0 bases, and 7 bases lay outside the gene matches. CDR3 residues: CASSLAEGAREKLFF. The CDR3 nucleotides are TGCGCCAGCAGCTTGGCTGAGGGGGCTCGGGAAAAACTGTTTTTT.

This chain links TRBV12-3 or TRBV12-4 with TRBJ2-7; D perhaps matches TRBD1 (5 bases). Between the trimmed V and J ends, which lost 2 bases and 0 bases, there was a span of 14 bases. This CDR3 is built from 16 residues. The CDR3 bases are TGTGCCAGCAGTTTATCCGCAGGGCTAGACTCCTACGAGCAGTACTTC. The encoded protein is CASSLSAGLDSYEQYF.

This clonotype was seen a handful of times. The chain carries TRBV7-9 and TRBJ2-3; tentative D call: TRBD2 (6 bases). Germline V gives CDR1 SEHNR, CDR2 FQNEAQ (reference sequence). The CDR3 loop spans 19 amino acids. V lost 1 base and J lost 1, with 21 bases in between. The CDR3 region has the DNA TGTGCCAGCAGCTTAGTAATTTTCGATGGTCCTAGCGGCACAGATACGCAGTATTTT. Amino acids: CASSLVIFDGPSGTDTQYF.

This clonotype was picked up a small number of times. The genes are TRBV7-2 and TRBJ1-1, with 9 nucleotides matching TRBD1. The CDR3 spans 16 residues. With 7 bases clipped from V and 5 bases from J, the junction kept 14 bases outside the gene matches. Germline CDR1 and CDR2: SGHTA and FQGNSA. The CDR3 DNA follows: TGTGCCAGCAAATCCCAAAGGGGACAGGGAGGGACTGAAGCTTTCTTT. As protein: CASKSQRGQGGTEAFF.

This clonotype was counted only a few times. The rearrangement joins TRBV7-9 to TRBJ2-7; 9 bases align to TRBD1. Germline lookup yields CDR1 SEHNR and CDR2 FQNEAQ (reference sequence). V lost 4 bases to trimming and J lost 2 bases; unmatched junction nucleotides: 9. This CDR3 is 16 amino acids long. CDR3 DNA sequence: TGTGCCAGCAGCTCTTTACCGGGACAGGGTCCCTACGAGCAGTACTTC. Translation gives CASSSLPGQGPYEQYF. The variable domain in full, with the rest retrieved from reference TRBV7-9 and TRBJ2-7, is DTGVSQNPRHKITKRGQNVTFRCDPISEHNRLYWYRQTLGQGPEFLTYFQNEAQLEKSRLLSDRFSAERPKGSFSTLEIQRTEQGDSAMYLCASSSLPGQGPYEQYFGPGTRLTVT.

This sequence joins TRBV21-1 and TRBJ2-1. TRBV21-1 is noted as a pseudogene. This CDR3 spans 19 amino acids. DNA for the CDR3: TGTGCCAGCAGCAAAGAAAAGCCTCGGAACAGGGGCTCCTACAATGAGCAGTTCTTC. Encoded protein: CASSKEKPRNRGSYNEQFF.

Only a few counts were recorded for this clonotype. The rearrangement joins TRBV5-5 to TRBJ2-2, with 11 bases that match TRBD2. The junction had 9 bases not matched to a gene; V was cut back by 4 bases and J by 7 bases. The germline CDR1 and CDR2 sequences are SGHKS and YYEKEE (reference sequence). The CDR3 runs to 16 residues. The CDR3 reads CASSLLAGVQHGELFF. DNA of the CDR3: TGTGCCAGCAGCCTACTAGCGGGGGTTCAGCACGGGGAGCTGTTTTTT.

The J gene is TRBJ2-3, the V gene TRBV20-1; D is possibly TRBD2 (5 bases). Germline CDR1 and CDR2: DFQATT and SNEGSKA (reference sequence). V shed 4 bases and J shed 4 bases, with 18 bases lying between them. The CDR3 length is 15 residues. CDR3 DNA sequence: TGCAGTGCTAAAGTCGACGGAAAGAGGGCAGATACGCAGTATTTT. This gives the protein CSAKVDGKRADTQYF.

This clonotype came up many times. The chain joins TRBV7-9 to TRBJ2-2; D remains ambiguous. CDR1 and CDR2 from the germline V gene are SEHNR and FQNEAQ (reference sequence). The CDR3 has 15 residues. Trimming shortened V by 0 bases and J by 2 bases, and 7 bases separated the two germline ends. The CDR3 here is CASSLALGNTGELFF. For the CDR3, the DNA is TGTGCCAGCAGCTTAGCGCTAGGAAACACCGGGGAGCTGTTTTTT.

The chain links TRBV7-9 to TRBJ2-1; D is undetermined. This CDR3 has 14 residues. Germline lookup yields CDR1 SEHNR and CDR2 FQNEAQ (reference sequence). V gave up 0 bases and J gave up 9 bases, with 12 bases separating them. Here the CDR3 DNA reads TGTGCCAGCAGCTTAGCGCGGCGGCTCGCTGAGCAGTTCTTC. Translated: CASSLARRLAEQFF.